This T cell receptor (beta chain) was observed in a study of T-cell reconstitution after alpha-beta-depleted transplantation in children. Unique molecular identifiers tagged the TCRbeta library. TCRdb redid the calling of the PCR reads with MiXCR, one entry per CDR3 protein. This table has 240,000 or so distinct CDR3 sequences, more than 10% appearing once. Germline CDR1 reads DFQATT; CDR2 reads SNEGSKA (reference sequence). With V trimmed by 6 bases and J by 7 bases, 4 bases remained unmatched. The CDR3 has 11 residues. The rearrangement joins TRBV20-1 to TRBJ2-7; 9 bases are a match to TRBD2. Sequencing was performed on PBMCs from the stem cell graft donor, taken from the stem cell graft. This receptor was taken from a human donor who donated a stem cell graft to a child with acute lymphoblastic leukemia. The CDR3 reads CSADGLAEQYF. CDR3 coding DNA: TGCAGTGCGGACGGACTAGCGGAGCAGTACTTC.